Presented here are 32 T cell receptor beta chains from one specimen sequenced in a study of T cells in women clearing cervical HPV infection. TCRdb's table, derived via immunoSEQ multiplex PCR, lists solely in-frame clones and lacks some. The specimen's table records around 22,000 clones. The sample consisted of blood buffy coat. Receptors were obtained from a woman between 18 and 70 years old with a cervical HPV16 infection that either progressed to CIN3+ or cleared (not recorded which).

Details on this clone: Coverage ceases 3 residues before the CDR3 finishes, and the germline J gene fills in the end. This chain joins TRBV30 and TRBJ2-1; the match to TRBD2 covers 7 bases. CDR3 length equals 15 residues. V lost 1 base and J lost 6; bases outside the gene matches: 9. Germline V gene data show CDR1 as GTSNPN and CDR2 as SVGIG (reference sequence). The CDR3 here is CAWSDGSGFLNEQFF. Incomplete CDR3 DNA: TGTGCCTGGAGTGACGGTAGCGGGTTCCTCAATGAG.

About this clone: The read is 3 residues too short to cover the CDR3 end, so that end is filled in from the germline J gene. This rearrangement joins TRBV6-2 or TRBV6-3 to TRBJ1-2; D is unclear. Germline CDR1 and CDR2: MNHEY and SVGEGT. The CDR3 has 13 residues. V lost 5 bases and J 4 bases, leaving 11 bases between the germline ends. The sequenced CDR3 bases are TGTGCCAGCAGTCCCGAGGTAGCCTATGGC. It encodes CASSPEVAYG. The whole CDR3 protein is CASSPEVAYGYTF.

Remarks on this clone: The CDR3 end lies 3 residues beyond the end of the read and is filled in from the germline J gene. The rearrangement links TRBV20-1 to TRBJ2-3, with 9 bases lining up with TRBD2. Trimming cost V 2 bases and J 0 bases; bases outside gene matches: 9. The CDR3 is 17 amino acids. CDR1 and CDR2 from the germline V gene are DFQATT and SNEGSKA (reference sequence). Here the CDR3 reads CSARRLAVTSSTDTQYF. CDR3 DNA (partial): TGCAGTGCTAGACGACTAGCGGTTACGTCTAGCACAGATACG.

In the case of this clone: The observed sequence ends 3 residues before the CDR3 terminus, with the missing tail filled in from the germline J gene. J is TRBJ2-5 and V is TRBV7-9; D possibly corresponds to TRBD2 (7 bases). Germline values: CDR1 SEHNR, CDR2 FQNEAQ (reference sequence). V lost 2 bases and J 7 bases, leaving 17 bases between the germline ends. CDR3 length: 15 residues. The CDR3 protein is CASSLSGGSEGTQYF. CDR3 DNA, as far as it was read: TGTGCCAGCAGCTTATCGGGGGGCTCTGAGGGGACC.

On this clone: The DNA ends 3 residues before the CDR3 does, and the rest of the CDR3 is filled in from the germline J gene. The chain links TRBV19 to TRBJ2-2; 8 bases agree with TRBD2. Germline V gene sequence: CDR1 LNHDA, CDR2 SQIVND (reference sequence). The V segment lost 7 bases and the J segment 5 bases; nucleotides outside the gene matches: 6. This CDR3 is built from 14 residues. The CDR3 sequence is CASTGGRITGELFF. The covered CDR3 bases are TGTGCCAGTACTGGCGGGAGGATAACCGGGGAG.

Remarks on this clone: The read ends 3 residues shy of where the CDR3 ends; the end is completed using the germline J gene. The rearrangement uses TRBV18 and TRBJ1-4, with D possibly matching TRBD1 (5 bases). Between the trimmed V and J ends, which lost 5 bases and 7 bases, there was a span of 11 bases. In germline, CDR1 is KGHSH, CDR2 LQKENI. The CDR3 totals 13 residues. The CDR3 is CASSAQGGEKLFF. The sequenced CDR3 bases are TGTGCCAGCTCAGCGCAGGGAGGTGAAAAA.

With respect to this clone: Sequencing ends 3 residues short of the CDR3 end; the germline J gene provides the rest. J is TRBJ2-2 and V is TRBV7-6; no definite D call. Trimming pared 1 base from V and 0 bases from J, leaving 9 bases between. The CDR3 contains 16 residues. The germline V gene encodes CDR1 SGHVS and CDR2 FNYEAQ. The part of the CDR3 DNA that was read is TGTGCCAGCAGCTTAGAGGCTAGATCGAACACCGGGGAG. This encodes CASSLEARSNTGE. The full CDR3 is CASSLEARSNTGELFF.

As for this clone: Coverage ceases 3 residues before the CDR3 finishes, and the germline J gene fills in the end. The J gene is TRBJ1-1, the V gene TRBV19; D remains unclear. The CDR3 spans 13 residues. From germline, CDR1 is LNHDA and CDR2 SQIVND (reference sequence). V was trimmed by 2 bases and J by 1 base, leaving 5 bases between them. The CDR3 DNA, read in part, is TGTGCCAGTAGTATAACAGAGAACACTGAA. Translation gives CASSITENTE. The whole CDR3 sequence reads CASSITENTEAFF. Using reference TRBV19 and TRBJ1-1 for the parts outside the CDR3, the full variable domain is DGGITQSPKYLFRKEGQNVTLSCEQNLNHDAMYWYRQDPGQGLRLIYYSQIVNDFQKGDIAEGYSVSREKKESFPLTVTSAQKNPTAFYLCASSITENTEAFFGQGTRLTVV.

Concerning this clone: Sequencing ends 3 residues short of the CDR3 end; the germline J gene provides the rest. The V and J genes are TRBV20-1 and TRBJ2-1, with D possibly TRBD2 on 6 matching bases. CDR1 is DFQATT and CDR2 is SNEGSKA in the germline V gene (reference sequence). V was pared by 4 bases and J by 5 bases, with 18 bases between. The CDR3 sequence is 15 residues long. The part of the CDR3 DNA that was read is TGCAGTGCTACCCCCTGGAGGGCCGTCGACAATGAG. Its protein product is CSATPWRAVDNE. The entire CDR3 sequence reads CSATPWRAVDNEQFF.

Points on this clone: The CDR3 extends 3 residues past the end of the read, so its final part is completed from the germline J gene. This chain joins TRBV28 and TRBJ2-1; the D gene is possibly TRBD2 (6 bases). Germline values: CDR1 MDHEN, CDR2 SYDVKM. This CDR3 spans 14 amino acids. The ends were cut back, 3 bases at V and 2 bases at J, with 8 bases in the middle. CDR3 loop: CASSLGLTYNEQFF. The covered CDR3 bases are TGTGCCAGCAGTTTGGGACTGACCTACAATGAG.

Worth noting for this clone: Read coverage stops 3 residues before the CDR3 terminus; the germline J gene supplies the remainder. The chain is built from TRBV7-2 and TRBJ1-1, with TRBD1 as a possible D gene (5 bases). CDR1 is SGHTA, CDR2 FQGNSA, per germline. V shed 0 bases and J shed 1 base, with 6 bases lying between them. The CDR3 is 14 amino acids. CDR3 DNA, as far as it was read: TGTGCCAGCAGCTTAGCTAGGGGGAACACTGAA. The encoded protein is CASSLARGNTE. The full CDR3 is CASSLARGNTEAFF.

Details on this clone: Read sequence stops 3 residues before the CDR3 end, and the germline J gene provides the missing end. The chain uses TRBV12-5 and TRBJ2-3; 10 positions match TRBD2. The germline gives CDR1 LGHNT, CDR2 FRNRAP. The CDR3 has 17 amino acids. With 1 base clipped from V and 2 bases from J, the junction kept 6 bases outside the gene matches. The CDR3 loop is CASGLEGLAAYTDTQYF. Partial CDR3 DNA: TGTGCTAGTGGTTTGGAAGGACTAGCGGCCTACACAGATACG.

As concerns this clone: The read terminates 3 residues ahead of where the CDR3 ends, so the germline J gene completes it. The chain carries TRBV2 and TRBJ1-2; D possibly corresponds to TRBD1 (6 bases). V was trimmed by 3 bases and J by 1 base, leaving 12 bases between them. The CDR3 runs 15 residues. The germline gives CDR1 SNHLY, CDR2 FYNNEI. The CDR3 here is CASSEGARDNYGYTF. CDR3 DNA, as far as it was read: TGTGCCAGCAGTGAGGGGGCACGGGATAACTATGGC.

Judged by frequency, this clone is medium-sized. The CDR3 end is not reached by the read, which stops 3 residues before it; the germline J gene fills it in. The chain joins TRBV19 to TRBJ2-4; D possibly corresponds to TRBD1 (5 bases). The CDR3 has 12 residues. Germline CDR1 LNHDA, CDR2 SQIVND (reference sequence). CDR3: CASSIQGYDQYF. The CDR3 bases that were read are TGTGCCAGTAGTATCCAGGGCTACGAT.

With regard to this clone: The read comes to an end 3 residues before the CDR3 does, leaving the germline J gene to fill in the end. The chain employs TRBV11-3 and TRBJ1-1; TRBD1 agrees at 8 bases. Germline V gene lookup returns CDR1 SGHNT and CDR2 YENEEA. The V and J ends lost 8 bases and 4 bases, in that order; junction bases with no gene match: 6. CDR3 length: 13 residues. The CDR3 bases that were read are TGTGCCAGCGGCCGACAGGGGAGCACTGAA. Protein: CASGRQGSTE. The full-length CDR3 reads as CASGRQGSTEAFF.

This clone is medium-sized by frequency. Sequencing ends 3 residues short of the CDR3 end; the germline J gene provides the rest. The chain carries TRBV7-2 and TRBJ2-3; D may be TRBD1 (5 bases). The ends were cut back, 3 bases at V and 4 bases at J, with 14 bases in the middle. Germline lookup yields CDR1 SGHTA and CDR2 FQGNSA. The CDR3 runs to 15 residues. CDR3 sequence: CASSLFSGMPDTQYF. The sequenced part of the CDR3 DNA is TGTGCCAGCAGCTTGTTCTCAGGGATGCCAGATACG.

Worth noting for this clone: Read data end 3 residues before the CDR3 end; the end is taken from the germline J gene. The genes are TRBV19 and TRBJ2-1, with TRBD2 matching 10 bases. With 6 bases clipped from V and 9 bases from J, the junction kept 14 bases outside the gene matches. This CDR3 has 16 residues. Germline V CDR1 and CDR2: LNHDA, SQIVND (reference sequence). The DNA read from the CDR3 is TGTGCCAGTAGCAGACAGCGGGGGGGGCGGGCAGGTGAG. Protein sequence: CASSRQRGGRAGE. The whole CDR3 region reads CASSRQRGGRAGEQFF.

On this clone itself: The CDR3 goes on 3 residues after the read ends, and that part is filled in from the germline J gene. The chain uses TRBV12-3 or TRBV12-4 and TRBJ2-7; 12 positions match TRBD2. J was trimmed by 2 bases and V by 4 bases; bases with no gene match: 0. The length of the CDR3 is 14 residues. The part of the CDR3 DNA that was read is TGTGCCAGCAGTTGGACTAGCGGGGCCTACGAG. It yields the protein CASSWTSGAYE. The whole CDR3 sequence reads CASSWTSGAYEQYF.

As for this clone: The observed sequence ends 3 residues before the CDR3 terminus, with the missing tail filled in from the germline J gene. J is TRBJ1-1 and V is TRBV2; D gene ambiguous. The V and J ends lost 3 bases and 7 bases respectively, with 6 bases between them. CDR3 size: 11 residues. Germline V gives CDR1 SNHLY, CDR2 FYNNEI. The DNA read from the CDR3 is TGTGCCAGCAGTGAGCCGGGTGAA. Translated, it gives CASSEPGE. The entire CDR3 protein reads CASSEPGEAFF.

About this clone itself: Coverage ceases 3 residues before the CDR3 finishes, and the germline J gene fills in the end. The chain combines TRBV19 with TRBJ2-2; D call uncertain. The germline V gene encodes CDR1 LNHDA and CDR2 SQIVND (reference sequence). With 2 bases removed from V and 0 bases from J, the gap between germline ends came to 10 bases. The CDR3 length is 16 residues. CDR3 DNA, as far as it was read: TGTGCCAGTAGTATAAGAAGAACAGCGAACACCGGGGAG. Amino acid sequence: CASSIRRTANTGE. The entire CDR3 reads CASSIRRTANTGELFF.

About this clone itself: Read sequence stops 3 residues before the CDR3 end, and the germline J gene provides the missing end. This sequence joins TRBV2 and TRBJ1-2; 7 bases are a match to TRBD1. The CDR3 loop spans 13 amino acids. Trimming removed 6 bases from V and 5 bases from J; junction bases left unmatched: 6. Germline V gene data show CDR1 as SNHLY and CDR2 as FYNNEI. The sequenced CDR3 bases are TGTGCCAGCAGACCTGGGACAGATTATGGC. Translation gives CASRPGTDYG. The entire CDR3 reads CASRPGTDYGYTF.

In regard to this clone: The CDR3 goes on 3 residues after the read ends, and that part is filled in from the germline J gene. The rearrangement uses TRBV7-2 and TRBJ2-5; D is possibly TRBD1 (5 bases). Trimming took 5 bases from V and 5 from J, leaving 12 bases between them. Germline-derived CDR1 and CDR2 are SGHTA and FQGNSA. The CDR3 spans 13 residues. The covered CDR3 bases are TGTGCCAGCAGCCAGGGCCGGTCGGAGACC. Amino acid sequence: CASSQGRSET. From start to end, the CDR3 is CASSQGRSETQYF.

A remark on this clone: The DNA ends 3 residues before the CDR3 does, and the rest of the CDR3 is filled in from the germline J gene. The J gene is TRBJ2-1, the V gene TRBV29-1, with 12 bases identical to TRBD2. V lost 5 bases, J lost 8 bases, and 7 bases stayed unmatched. Per germline, CDR1 SQVTM and CDR2 ANQGSEA. The CDR3 contains 14 residues. This CDR3 is CSVIETSGSDEQFF. Partial CDR3 DNA: TGCAGCGTTATCGAGACTAGCGGGAGCGATGAG.

A note on this clone: The read is 3 residues too short to cover the CDR3 end, so that end is filled in from the germline J gene. This chain connects TRBV5-1 to TRBJ2-1, with 9 positions matching TRBD1. The germline CDR1 and CDR2 sequences are SGHRS and YFSETQ. J was trimmed by 6 bases and V by 3 bases; bases with no gene match: 1. This CDR3 is built from 13 residues. The CDR3 is CASSWDRANEQFF. The sequenced CDR3 bases are TGCGCCAGCAGCTGGGACAGGGCCAATGAG.

A note on this clone: The read ends 3 residues shy of where the CDR3 ends; the end is completed using the germline J gene. The gene calls are TRBV30 and TRBJ1-1, with 7 nucleotides matching TRBD1. This CDR3 is built from 14 residues. Per the germline V gene, CDR1 is GTSNPN and CDR2 is SVGIG (reference sequence). After removal of 2 bases from V and 5 bases from J, the junction contained 8 bases not matched to a gene. The sequenced part of the CDR3 DNA is TGTGCCTGGAGTATCGGGGCAGGGGGGACTGAA. Protein sequence: CAWSIGAGGTE. From start to end, the CDR3 is CAWSIGAGGTEAFF.

About this clone: The CDR3 end lies 3 residues beyond the end of the read and is filled in from the germline J gene. The rearrangement joins TRBV7-3 to TRBJ2-2; TRBD2 matches at 8 bases. Germline assignment: CDR1 SGHTA and CDR2 FQGTGA. This CDR3 has 18 amino acids. The V segment lost 1 base and the J segment 5 bases; nucleotides outside the gene matches: 12. CDR3 DNA, as far as it was read: TGTGCCAGCAGCTTAAGAGCTAGCGGGCCCGGGGGGACCGGGGAG. Translated: CASSLRASGPGGTGE. The whole CDR3 protein reads CASSLRASGPGGTGELFF.

Points on this clone: Sequencing ends 3 residues short of the CDR3 end; the germline J gene provides the rest. The chain combines TRBV29-1 with TRBJ2-5; 7 nucleotides match TRBD2. The ends lost 3 bases at V and 3 bases at J; junction bases unmatched: 4. Germline V gene data show CDR1 as SQVTM and CDR2 as ANQGSEA. This CDR3 has 13 amino acids. The CDR3 sequence: CSVEGGSEETQYF. CDR3 bases read: TGCAGCGTTGAGGGGGGGAGCGAAGAGACC. Full variable domain (outside the CDR3, taken from reference TRBV29-1 and TRBJ2-5): SAVISQKPSRDICQRGTSLTIQCQVDSQVTMMFWYRQQPGQSLTLIATANQGSEATYESGFVIDKFPISRPNLTFSTLTVSNMSPEDSSIYLCSVEGGSEETQYFGPGTRLLVL.

As concerns this clone: The read comes to an end 3 residues before the CDR3 does, leaving the germline J gene to fill in the end. The rearrangement links TRBV19 to TRBJ1-5; a weak D match, TRBD1 (5 bases). V lost 4 bases and J lost 3, with 13 bases in between. Germline-derived CDR1 and CDR2 are LNHDA and SQIVND (reference sequence). This CDR3 comprises 15 residues. The CDR3 region is CASSRPGGANQPQHF. The sequenced CDR3 bases are TGTGCCAGTAGTAGACCCGGTGGGGCCAATCAGCCC.

A remark on this clone: The missing CDR3 end, 3 residues past where the read stops, is filled in from the germline J gene. The rearrangement joins TRBV11-3 to TRBJ1-1; the D is unclear. The CDR3 covers 13 residues. Trimming removed 8 bases at V and 0 bases at J, with 10 bases between. Germline CDR1 is SGHNT and CDR2 is YENEEA. CDR3: CASGLQMNTEAFF. The CDR3 DNA, read in part, is TGTGCCAGCGGCCTTCAGATGAACACTGAA.

CDR3 bases read: TGTGCCAGCAGCACCCGACTAGCGGGAGGGGACACAGATACG. Residues: CASSTRLAGGDTDT. The CDR3 in its entirety is CASSTRLAGGDTDTQYF. V is TRBV13 and J is TRBJ2-3; 14 positions agree with TRBD2. The read is 3 residues too short to cover the CDR3 end, so that end is filled in from the germline J gene. This CDR3 has 17 amino acids. The germline gives CDR1 PRHDT, CDR2 FYEKMQ (reference sequence). V was pared by 5 bases and J by 2 bases, with 6 bases of the junction left unmatched.

Regarding this clone: The read ends 3 residues before the CDR3 terminus; that terminus is restored from the germline J gene. The genes are TRBV2 and TRBJ2-6, with 9 bases fitting TRBD2. The V and J ends lost 5 bases and 2 bases, in that order; junction bases with no gene match: 4. Germline-derived CDR1 and CDR2 are SNHLY and FYNNEI. CDR3 size: 16 residues. The CDR3 loop is CASSWRGGTGANVLTF. CDR3 DNA, as far as it was read: TGTGCCAGCAGTTGGCGGGGGGGCACTGGGGCCAACGTC. Complete variable domain (other parts from reference TRBV2 and TRBJ2-6): EPEVTQTPSHQVTQMGQEVILRCVPISNHLYFYWYRQILGQKVEFLVSFYNNEISEKSEIFDDQFSVERPDGSNFTLKIRSTKLEDSAMYFCASSWRGGTGANVLTFGAGSRLTVL.

Comment on this clone: From the germline J gene comes the end of the CDR3, since the read stops 3 residues before it. The rearrangement uses TRBV12-3 or TRBV12-4 and TRBJ1-1, with TRBD1 identical over 7 bases. The junction had 12 bases not matched to a gene; V was cut back by 7 bases and J by 4 bases. This CDR3 is 15 amino acids long. CDR3 amino acids: CASNTGQGVGTEAFF. The CDR3 DNA, read in part, is TGTGCCAGCAACACGGGGCAGGGGGTAGGCACTGAA.